This T cell receptor beta chain was sequenced for a study of response to subunit inactivated influenza vaccine. The study, taken as a whole, reports: Authors suggested each seasonal influenza vaccination recruits few new T cells.

This CDR3 comprises 16 residues. The J segment lost 0 bases and the V segment lost 1 base, leaving 5 bases of the junction unmatched. Germline V CDR1 and CDR2: SGHRS, YFSETQ. Details on this clonotype: As yet, its antigen is unknown.

TCRdb reanalysed the RT-PCR reads using MiXCR and keeps one entry per CDR3 protein. Of around 300,000 distinct CDR3 sequences in the sample, approximately 23% were seen once. The V gene is TRBV5-1, the J gene TRBJ1-1; 8 nucleotides line up with TRBD1. This material consisted of PBMCs from blood, taken less than 22 months after vaccination. The origin of this receptor is a man aged 45 to 70 who received an inactivated influenza vaccine. CDR3 sequence reads: CASSLLAGGMNTEAFF. The DNA of the CDR3 is TGCGCCAGCAGCTTGTTGGCAGGGGGCATGAACACTGAAGCTTTCTTT. The variable domain in full, with the rest retrieved from reference TRBV5-1 and TRBJ1-1, is KAGVTQTPRYLIKTRGQQVTLSCSPISGHRSVSWYQQTPGQGLQFLFEYFSETQRNKGNFPGRFSGRQFSNSRSEMNVSTLELGDSALYLCASSLLAGGMNTEAFFGQGTRLTVV.